Shown below are 5 T cell receptor beta chains from a single sample sequenced in a study of cytomegalovirus exposure and HLA in healthy donors. Researchers ran the PCR with 60 Vbeta and 13 Jbeta primers. Repertoires were generated with immunoSEQ multiplex PCR, while TCRdb's copy carries only in-frame clones and drops some. The sample holds fewer than 250,000 clones; less than 85% are singletons and the top ten take 0.63%. Sequenced material: PBMCs. The receptors come from a man between 18 and 35 years old in good health and CMV-seronegative.

This chain connects TRBV5-6 to TRBJ2-7, with 7 nucleotides matching TRBD1. This CDR3 is built from 14 residues. Germline V gene data show CDR1 as SGHDT and CDR2 as YYEEEE. V shed 1 base, J shed 1 base, and the junction held 2 bases outside the gene matches. CDR3 protein: CASSLYRGSYEQYF. The CDR3 DNA reads TGTGCCAGCAGCTTGTACAGGGGATCCTACGAGCAGTACTTC.

The chain is built from TRBV27 and TRBJ2-5, with 11 bases that match TRBD1. The length of the CDR3 is 17 residues. The V gene end was trimmed by 4 bases and the J gene end by 0 bases; junction bases not matched to a gene: 7. Per germline, CDR1 MNHEY and CDR2 SMNVEV (reference sequence). CDR3 DNA: TGTGCCAGCAGTTCCCCCGGGACAGGGGGTAACCAAGAGACCCAGTACTTC. This gives the protein CASSSPGTGGNQETQYF.

The chain is built from TRBV27 and TRBJ1-1, with 8 bases lining up with TRBD1. Germline CDR1 and CDR2: MNHEY and SMNVEV (reference sequence). Trimming cost V 0 bases and J 11 bases; bases outside gene matches: 8. This CDR3 has 14 amino acids. This CDR3 is CASSLSPRTGLAFF. The CDR3 nucleotides read TGTGCCAGCAGTTTATCCCCCCGGACAGGGTTGGCTTTCTTT.

The chain employs TRBV7-3 and TRBJ2-5, with 8 bases aligning to TRBD1. The CDR3 loop spans 13 amino acids. V lost 2 bases and J lost 4; bases outside the gene matches: 0. In germline, CDR1 is SGHTA, CDR2 FQGTGA. CDR3 nucleotides: TGTGCCAGCAGCTTAGACAGGGGAGAGACCCAGTACTTC. This gives the protein CASSLDRGETQYF. Full variable domain (outside the CDR3, taken from reference TRBV7-3 and TRBJ2-5): GAGVSQTPSNKVTEKGKYVELRCDPISGHTALYWYRQSLGQGPEFLIYFQGTGAADDSGLPNDRFFAVRPEGSVSTLKIQRTERGDSAVYLCASSLDRGETQYFGPGTRLLVL.

The gene calls are TRBV5-1 and TRBJ2-3; tentatively, D is TRBD1 (5 bases). Looked up from germline, CDR1 is SGHRS and CDR2 is YFSETQ. Trimming took off 4 bases at V and 0 bases at J, with 15 bases between the two ends. The CDR3 contains 16 residues. This CDR3 reads CASSLEGARSTDTQYF. The CDR3 DNA reads TGCGCCAGCAGCCTTGAAGGGGCCCGAAGCACAGATACGCAGTATTTT.